This T cell receptor (beta chain) stems from a study of T cell changes during pregnancy in multiple sclerosis. The CDR3 runs 14 residues. The V end was cut by 3 bases, the J end by 4 bases, with 10 bases between. Germline loops: CDR1 ENHRY, CDR2 SYGVKD. Some clones are missing from TCRdb's copy, which holds only in-frame ones; the method was immunoSEQ multiplex PCR. The sample lists roughly 70,000 clones; over 80% were seen once. The sequences come from peripheral blood, collected before pregnancy. This receptor was obtained from a female donor with multiple sclerosis, enrolled in a pregnancy study. The rearrangement links TRBV10-3 to TRBJ1-5; D is ambiguous. The CDR3 reads CAISDSGPNQPQHF. CDR3 DNA sequence: TGTGCCATCAGTGATTCTGGGCCAAATCAGCCCCAGCATTTT.